The source of this T cell receptor beta chain is a study of blood T cell repertoires in COVID-19. At the level of the study: Donors in the United States, Italy and Spain gave samples during acute or convalescent COVID-19.

Germline loops: CDR1 MNHEY, CDR2 SVGAGI. Trimming shortened V by 7 bases and J by 3 bases, and 7 bases separated the two germline ends. CDR3 length equals 12 residues. Patients at the Seattle site were enrolled during active infection and followed longitudinally. Measured with immunoSEQ multiplex PCR; TCRdb has only the in-frame clones, and not every one. The repertoire holds 30,000 to 40,000 clones, with just under 75% as singletons. The origin of this receptor is a man in his 70s with COVID-19, enrolled during active disease. Sequenced sample: peripheral blood. This chain joins TRBV6-5 and TRBJ1-5; no definite D call. CDR3: CASISSNQPQHF. The CDR3 region has the DNA TGTGCCAGCATATCCTCCAATCAGCCCCAGCATTTT.